A selection of T cell receptor beta chains follows, all from one sample in a study of cytomegalovirus exposure and HLA in healthy donors. The table came from immunoSEQ multiplex PCR; TCRdb's copy has only in-frame clones and leaves some out. This sample yields roughly 160,000 clones, of which about 80% are seen a single time; roughly 10% belongs to the top ten. The sample was PBMCs. These receptors were collected from a man aged 18 to 30 in good health and CMV-seropositive. Both conserved end residues are part of each CDR3. The D gene is left open where the match is weak. The size of a clone is reported for some rows only, either as once, few or many, or as a class for expanded clones.

v_gene: TRBV19; j_gene: TRBJ2-7; d_gene: TRBD2; abundance: once; CDR3nt: TGTGCCAGTAGTACCACTAGCGACACCTACGAGCAGTACTTC; CDR3aa: CASSTTSDTYEQYF
v_gene: TRBV29-1; j_gene: TRBJ2-7; d_gene: .; abundance: .; CDR3nt: TGCAGCGTTTCGGGACAAACCTACGAGCAGTACTTC; CDR3aa: CSVSGQTYEQYF
v_gene: TRBV19; j_gene: TRBJ1-6; d_gene: .; abundance: .; CDR3nt: TGTGCCAGTAAGACAGCCGGAGGGGATTCACCCCTCCACTTT; CDR3aa: CASKTAGGDSPLHF
v_gene: TRBV18; j_gene: TRBJ1-5; d_gene: TRBD1; abundance: .; CDR3nt: TGTGCCAGCTCAACGGGACAGGGGTACTGGGGCAATCAGCCCCAGCATTTT; CDR3aa: CASSTGQGYWGNQPQHF
v_gene: TRBV19; j_gene: TRBJ2-7; d_gene: .; abundance: .; CDR3nt: TGTGCCAGTAGTATTGGGCTAGCAGGTACCTACGAGCAGTACTTC; CDR3aa: CASSIGLAGTYEQYF
v_gene: TRBV14; j_gene: TRBJ2-1; d_gene: TRBD1; abundance: .; CDR3nt: TGTGCCAGCAGCCGGGACAGGGTGCTCGATGAGCAGTTCTTC; CDR3aa: CASSRDRVLDEQFF
v_gene: TRBV15; j_gene: TRBJ1-5; d_gene: .; abundance: .; CDR3nt: TGTGCCACCAGCCGGCAGGTGAAATATAGCAATCAGCCCCAGCATTTT; CDR3aa: CATSRQVKYSNQPQHF
v_gene: TRBV7-9; j_gene: TRBJ2-7; d_gene: TRBD1; abundance: .; CDR3nt: TGTGCCAGCAGCAGCCGGGACAGCGGCGGCTACGAGCAGTACTTC; CDR3aa: CASSSRDSGGYEQYF
v_gene: TRBV10-3; j_gene: TRBJ1-6; d_gene: TRBD1; abundance: .; CDR3nt: TGTGCCATCAGTGAGCCTCAGACAGGGGGCAATAATTCACCCCTCCACTTT; CDR3aa: CAISEPQTGGNNSPLHF
v_gene: TRBV7-9; j_gene: TRBJ2-1; d_gene: .; abundance: few; CDR3nt: TGTGCCAGCAGCTGGAGGCGGGGTCTAGGCAGCTCCTACAATGAGCAGTTCTTC; CDR3aa: CASSWRRGLGSSYNEQFF
v_gene: TRBV5-4; j_gene: TRBJ2-3; d_gene: TRBD2; abundance: .; CDR3nt: TGTGCCAGCAGCTTCCGGGCGGGAGGCCGCACAGATACGCAGTATTTT; CDR3aa: CASSFRAGGRTDTQYF
v_gene: TRBV7-9; j_gene: TRBJ1-1; d_gene: .; abundance: .; CDR3nt: TGTTCCAGCAGCTTAGAGGGGTCGACAGTGAACACTGAAGCTTTCTTT; CDR3aa: CSSSLEGSTVNTEAFF
v_gene: TRBV4-1; j_gene: TRBJ1-2; d_gene: .; abundance: few; CDR3nt: TGCGCCAGCAGCCAGAGGACAGTTGACTATGGCTACACCTTC; CDR3aa: CASSQRTVDYGYTF
v_gene: TRBV29-1; j_gene: TRBJ1-2; d_gene: .; abundance: .; CDR3nt: TGCAGCGTTGCAGAAGGGCGGGGGGCGAATGGCTACACCTTC; CDR3aa: CSVAEGRGANGYTF
v_gene: TRBV4-3; j_gene: TRBJ2-5; d_gene: .; abundance: once; CDR3nt: TGCGCCAGCAGCCAAGATGTTGCGACAGGGAGGCAAGAGACCCAGTACTTC; CDR3aa: CASSQDVATGRQETQYF
v_gene: TRBV29-1; j_gene: TRBJ2-1; d_gene: TRBD2; abundance: .; CDR3nt: TGCAGCGTAATAGCGGGGAGCTCCTACAATGAGCAGTTCTTC; CDR3aa: CSVIAGSSYNEQFF
v_gene: TRBV7-9; j_gene: TRBJ2-3; d_gene: .; abundance: .; CDR3nt: TGTGCCAGCAGCACCGGGGTTAGCACAGATACGCAGTATTTT; CDR3aa: CASSTGVSTDTQYF
v_gene: TRBV18; j_gene: TRBJ2-2; d_gene: .; abundance: .; CDR3nt: TGTGCCAGCTCACCAAATACGATAACAGGGCGAAACACCGGGGAGCTGTTTTTT; CDR3aa: CASSPNTITGRNTGELFF
v_gene: TRBV7-2; j_gene: TRBJ2-6; d_gene: .; abundance: .; CDR3nt: TGTGCCAGCAGCTCCCAAACTGGGAGGCCCAACGTCCTGACTTTC; CDR3aa: CASSSQTGRPNVLTF
v_gene: TRBV9; j_gene: TRBJ2-3; d_gene: TRBD2; abundance: .; CDR3nt: TGTGCCAGCAGCGTAGGGCCTAGCGGGAGGAATACGCAGTATTTT; CDR3aa: CASSVGPSGRNTQYF
v_gene: TRBV13; j_gene: TRBJ1-4; d_gene: TRBD1; abundance: .; CDR3nt: TGTGCCAGCAGCTCGCCGGGACAGGGGATCGAAAAACTGTTTTTT; CDR3aa: CASSSPGQGIEKLFF
v_gene: TRBV18; j_gene: TRBJ1-4; d_gene: .; abundance: .; CDR3nt: TGTGCCAGCTCACCACAGGGGACTAATGAAAAACTGTTTTTT; CDR3aa: CASSPQGTNEKLFF
v_gene: TRBV10-3; j_gene: TRBJ2-3; d_gene: TRBD1; abundance: .; CDR3nt: TGTGCCATCAGTGAGAGGCAGGGGGCAGATACGCAGTATTTT; CDR3aa: CAISERQGADTQYF
v_gene: TRBV5-4; j_gene: TRBJ2-7; d_gene: TRBD2; abundance: .; CDR3nt: TGTGCCAGCAGCCTGGATAGTAGCGGGATAAATAGTCGGCAGTACTTC; CDR3aa: CASSLDSSGINSRQYF
v_gene: TRBV18; j_gene: TRBJ1-1; d_gene: TRBD1; abundance: .; CDR3nt: TGTGCCAGCTCAGGACAGGGGGTGAATGAAGCTTTCTTT; CDR3aa: CASSGQGVNEAFF
v_gene: TRBV19; j_gene: TRBJ2-1; d_gene: TRBD1; abundance: few; CDR3nt: TGTGCCAGTATCCCGGGACAGGGCTACAATGAGCAGTTCTTC; CDR3aa: CASIPGQGYNEQFF
v_gene: TRBV11-2; j_gene: TRBJ2-1; d_gene: .; abundance: once; CDR3nt: TGTGCCAGCAGCCTGGACAGAAGTTACAATGAGCAGTTCTTC; CDR3aa: CASSLDRSYNEQFF
v_gene: TRBV4-1; j_gene: TRBJ1-5; d_gene: TRBD1; abundance: .; CDR3nt: TGCGCCAGCAGCCCGAGACAGGGGAATCAGCCCCAGCATTTT; CDR3aa: CASSPRQGNQPQHF
v_gene: TRBV5-1; j_gene: TRBJ2-7; d_gene: .; abundance: .; CDR3nt: TGCGCCAGCAGCTTGGCGGGGTCAGGGGGGTCCTACGAGCAGTACTTC; CDR3aa: CASSLAGSGGSYEQYF
v_gene: TRBV4-3; j_gene: TRBJ2-1; d_gene: .; abundance: .; CDR3nt: TGCGCCAGCAGCCAACGGCAGGGGAGCTCCTACAATGAGCAGTTCTTC; CDR3aa: CASSQRQGSSYNEQFF
v_gene: TRBV9; j_gene: TRBJ1-3; d_gene: .; abundance: once; CDR3nt: TGTGCCAGCAGCGCCCACAGGGAAATCTCTGGAAACACCATATATTTT; CDR3aa: CASSAHREISGNTIYF
v_gene: TRBV7-9; j_gene: TRBJ2-5; d_gene: .; abundance: once; CDR3nt: TGTTCCAGCAGCCACGGAGGGAGGGGGGTCCAGTACTTC; CDR3aa: CSSSHGGRGVQYF
v_gene: TRBV30; j_gene: TRBJ2-2; d_gene: .; abundance: .; CDR3nt: TGTGCCTGGAGCGTAGGCGGAGGGCCCGGGGAGCTGTTTTTT; CDR3aa: CAWSVGGGPGELFF
v_gene: TRBV5-6; j_gene: TRBJ2-2; d_gene: .; abundance: .; CDR3nt: TGTGCCAGCAGCTTGTGGGGAGGGAACACCGGGGAGCTGTTTTTT; CDR3aa: CASSLWGGNTGELFF
v_gene: TRBV2; j_gene: TRBJ2-6; d_gene: .; abundance: .; CDR3nt: TGTGCCAGCAACGGGTTATACTCTGGGGCCAACGTCCTGACTTTC; CDR3aa: CASNGLYSGANVLTF
v_gene: TRBV13; j_gene: TRBJ1-1; d_gene: TRBD1; abundance: .; CDR3nt: TGTGCCAGCAGCCCGAGAAGGGGGCAAACTGAAGCTTTCTTT; CDR3aa: CASSPRRGQTEAFF
v_gene: TRBV19; j_gene: TRBJ2-6; d_gene: .; abundance: .; CDR3nt: TGTGCCAGTAGTATAGGGCGGGACAGACTGACTGGGGCCAACGTCCTGACTTTC; CDR3aa: CASSIGRDRLTGANVLTF
v_gene: TRBV7-9; j_gene: TRBJ2-7; d_gene: .; abundance: few; CDR3nt: TGTGCCAGCAGCTTACTCGCGGACGAGCAGTACTTC; CDR3aa: CASSLLADEQYF
v_gene: TRBV9; j_gene: TRBJ2-7; d_gene: .; abundance: .; CDR3nt: TGTGCCAGCAGCGTAGGGCGACAGGCCCTCTCCTACGAGCAGTACTTC; CDR3aa: CASSVGRQALSYEQYF
v_gene: TRBV6-5; j_gene: TRBJ2-7; d_gene: TRBD2; abundance: .; CDR3nt: TGTGCCAGCAGACCTGGGACTAGCGGGAACTACGAGCAGTACTTC; CDR3aa: CASRPGTSGNYEQYF
v_gene: TRBV19; j_gene: TRBJ2-5; d_gene: .; abundance: medium-sized; CDR3nt: TGTGCCAGTAGTATAGATCCTGATAGCGTAAATCAAGAGACCCAGTACTTC; CDR3aa: CASSIDPDSVNQETQYF
v_gene: TRBV4-1; j_gene: TRBJ1-6; d_gene: .; abundance: few; CDR3nt: TGCGCCAGCAGCCAAGAAGGAGGGCAGGGCAGGACACCCCTCCACTTT; CDR3aa: CASSQEGGQGRTPLHF
v_gene: TRBV21-1; j_gene: TRBJ1-4; d_gene: .; abundance: .; CDR3nt: TGTGCCAGCATCTCAGGGGCCCATAATGAAAAACTGTTTTTT; CDR3aa: CASISGAHNEKLFF
v_gene: TRBV5-4; j_gene: TRBJ2-6; d_gene: .; abundance: .; CDR3nt: TGTGCCAGCAGGAACCAGATCGGAACCTCTGGGGCCAACGGCCTGACTTTC; CDR3aa: CASRNQIGTSGANGLTF
v_gene: TRBV19; j_gene: TRBJ2-3; d_gene: .; abundance: .; CDR3nt: TGTGCCAGTAGTATCGGGGGAGTAGATACGCAGTATTTT; CDR3aa: CASSIGGVDTQYF
v_gene: TRBV27; j_gene: TRBJ2-7; d_gene: .; abundance: .; CDR3nt: TGTGCCAGCAGTTTAACCAGGGGCTACGAGCAGTACTTC; CDR3aa: CASSLTRGYEQYF